This entry describes one T cell receptor beta chain. What it binds is unknown. Libraries were prepared by immunoSEQ multiplex PCR; TCRdb keeps only in-frame clonotypes and omits some of them. The data contain about 67,000 clones, roughly 82% of them seen just once; the ten biggest clones take up 5.5%. These data belong to a study of OX40 agonist ivuxolimab in advanced cancers. Background on the study: Ivuxolimab was delivered to patients intravenously every 2 weeks at doses spanning 0.01 to 10 mg/kg. Age averaged around 60 years (range roughly 23 to 80), and around 87% were male.

Notes on the study in general: More expanded clones were found, on average, in CD8+ than in CD4+ T cells.

The CDR3 contains 14 residues. Germline V gene sequence: CDR1 MNHNY, CDR2 SVGAGI (reference sequence). Trimming took off 2 bases at V and 4 bases at J, with 12 bases between the two ends. The rearrangement joins TRBV6-6 to TRBJ2-7; no firm D call. The source of this sequence is an adult with an advanced solid tumor such as melanoma, head and neck, liver or kidney cancer. The input for sequencing was CD4+ or CD8+ T cells sorted from blood, taken in a trial of the OX40 agonist ivuxolimab. The DNA of the CDR3 is TGTGCCAGCAGTTACCCAGCCGAAGCTTACGAGCAGTACTTC. Its translation: CASSYPAEAYEQYF.